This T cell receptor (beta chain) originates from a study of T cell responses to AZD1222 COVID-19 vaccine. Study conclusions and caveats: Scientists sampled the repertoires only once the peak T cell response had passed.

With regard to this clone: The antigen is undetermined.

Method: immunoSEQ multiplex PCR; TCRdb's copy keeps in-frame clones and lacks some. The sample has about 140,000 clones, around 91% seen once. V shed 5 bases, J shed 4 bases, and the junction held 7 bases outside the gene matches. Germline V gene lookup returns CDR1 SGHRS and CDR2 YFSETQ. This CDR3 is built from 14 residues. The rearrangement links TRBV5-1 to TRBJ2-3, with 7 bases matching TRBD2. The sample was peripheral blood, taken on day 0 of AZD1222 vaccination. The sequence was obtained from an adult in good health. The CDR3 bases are TGCGCCAGCAGACAACTAGCGAGCGCAGATACGCAGTATTTT. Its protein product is CASRQLASADTQYF.